This T cell receptor beta chain was recovered during a study of blood T cell repertoires in COVID-19. This table comes from immunoSEQ multiplex PCR, and its TCRdb copy is limited to in-frame clones, with some not included. The profile shows about 200,000 clones, around nine tenths of them singletons. With 2 bases removed from V and 6 bases from J, the gap between germline ends came to 11 bases. Per the germline V gene, CDR1 is MNHEY and CDR2 is SVGEGT. The CDR3 runs 14 residues. This clone was observed once. Sequencing input: peripheral blood. The sequence was obtained from a man younger than 35 with active or convalescent COVID-19. V usage is TRBV6-2 or TRBV6-3 and J usage is TRBJ2-1; perhaps TRBD2 as D (6 bases). This chain's CDR3 is CASSYGGTFNEQFF. CDR3 nucleotide sequence: TGTGCCAGCAGTTACGGGGGGACTTTCAATGAGCAGTTCTTC.